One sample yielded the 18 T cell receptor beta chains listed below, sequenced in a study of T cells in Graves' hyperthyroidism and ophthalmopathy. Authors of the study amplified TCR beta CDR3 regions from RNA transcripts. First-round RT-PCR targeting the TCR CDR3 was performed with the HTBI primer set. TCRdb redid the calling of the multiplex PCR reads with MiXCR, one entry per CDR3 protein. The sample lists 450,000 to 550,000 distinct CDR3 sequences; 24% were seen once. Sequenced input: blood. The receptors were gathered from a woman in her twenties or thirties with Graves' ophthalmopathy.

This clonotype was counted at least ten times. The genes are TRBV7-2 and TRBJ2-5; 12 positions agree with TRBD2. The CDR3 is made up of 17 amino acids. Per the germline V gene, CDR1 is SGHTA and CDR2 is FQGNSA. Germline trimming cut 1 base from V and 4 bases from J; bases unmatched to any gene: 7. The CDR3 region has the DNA TGTGCCAGCAGCTTAGGGGGACTAGCGGGCGAAGGAGAGACCCAGTACTTC. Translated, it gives CASSLGGLAGEGETQYF.

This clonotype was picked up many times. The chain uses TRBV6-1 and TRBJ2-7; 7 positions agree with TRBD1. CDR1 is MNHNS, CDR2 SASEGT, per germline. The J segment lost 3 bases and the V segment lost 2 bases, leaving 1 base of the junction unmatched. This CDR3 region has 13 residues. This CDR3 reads CASSEYRGYEQYF. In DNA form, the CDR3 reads TGTGCCAGCAGTGAATACAGGGGCTACGAGCAGTACTTC.

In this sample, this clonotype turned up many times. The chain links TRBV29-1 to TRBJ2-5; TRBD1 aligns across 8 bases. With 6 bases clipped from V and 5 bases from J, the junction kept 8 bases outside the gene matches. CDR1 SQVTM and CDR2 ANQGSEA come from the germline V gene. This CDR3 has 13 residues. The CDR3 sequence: CSVQGQGRETQYF. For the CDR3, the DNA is TGCAGCGTGCAAGGACAGGGAAGGGAGACCCAGTACTTC.

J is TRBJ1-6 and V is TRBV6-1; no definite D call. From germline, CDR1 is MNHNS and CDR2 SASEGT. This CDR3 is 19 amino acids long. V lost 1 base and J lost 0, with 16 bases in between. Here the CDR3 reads CASSEVATLGFSYNSPLHF. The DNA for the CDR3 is TGTGCCAGCAGTGAAGTGGCGACCTTGGGCTTCTCCTATAATTCACCCCTCCACTTT.

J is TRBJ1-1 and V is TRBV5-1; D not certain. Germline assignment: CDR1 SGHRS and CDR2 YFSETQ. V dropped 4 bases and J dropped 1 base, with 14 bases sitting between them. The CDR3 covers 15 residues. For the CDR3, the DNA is TGCGCCAGCAGCGGAGGGTGGCTCAAGAACACTGAAGCTTTCTTT. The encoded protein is CASSGGWLKNTEAFF.

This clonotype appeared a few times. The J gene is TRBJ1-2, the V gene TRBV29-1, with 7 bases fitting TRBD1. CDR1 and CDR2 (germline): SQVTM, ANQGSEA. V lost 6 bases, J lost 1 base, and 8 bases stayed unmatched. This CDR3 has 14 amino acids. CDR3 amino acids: CSVLTGFVNYGYTF. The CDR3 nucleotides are TGCAGCGTCCTGACAGGGTTCGTTAACTATGGCTACACCTTC.

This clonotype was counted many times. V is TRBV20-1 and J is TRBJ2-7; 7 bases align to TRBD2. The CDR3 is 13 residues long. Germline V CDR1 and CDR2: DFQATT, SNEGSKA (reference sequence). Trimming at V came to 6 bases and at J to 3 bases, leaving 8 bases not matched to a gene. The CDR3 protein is CSALGGGLYEQYF. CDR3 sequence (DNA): TGCAGTGCCCTCGGCGGGGGACTCTACGAGCAGTACTTC.

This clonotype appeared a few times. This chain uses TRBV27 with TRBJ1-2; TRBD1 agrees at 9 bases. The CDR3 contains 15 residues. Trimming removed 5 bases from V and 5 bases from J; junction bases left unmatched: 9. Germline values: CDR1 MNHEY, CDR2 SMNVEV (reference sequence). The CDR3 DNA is TGTGCCAGCAGTCGGTCCGGGACAGGGCGTTATGGCTACACCTTC. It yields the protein CASSRSGTGRYGYTF.

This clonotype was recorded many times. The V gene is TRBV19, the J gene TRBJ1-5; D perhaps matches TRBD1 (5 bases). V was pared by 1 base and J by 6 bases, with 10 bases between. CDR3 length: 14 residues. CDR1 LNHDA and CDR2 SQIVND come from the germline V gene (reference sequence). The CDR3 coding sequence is TGTGCCAGTAGTATAGGAGCGGGGGGTCAGCCCCAGCATTTT. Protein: CASSIGAGGQPQHF.

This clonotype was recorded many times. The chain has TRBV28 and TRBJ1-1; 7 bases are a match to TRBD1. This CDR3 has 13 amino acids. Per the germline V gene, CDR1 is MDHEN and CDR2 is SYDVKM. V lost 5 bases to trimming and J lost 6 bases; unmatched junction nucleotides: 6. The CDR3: CASSDREGPEAFF. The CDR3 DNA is TGTGCCAGCAGTGACAGGGAAGGGCCTGAAGCTTTCTTT. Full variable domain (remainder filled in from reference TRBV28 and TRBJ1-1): DVKVTQSSRYLVKRTGEKVFLECVQDMDHENMFWYRQDPGLGLRLIYFSYDVKMKEKGDIPEGYSVSREKKERFSLILESASTNQTSMYLCASSDREGPEAFFGQGTRLTVV.

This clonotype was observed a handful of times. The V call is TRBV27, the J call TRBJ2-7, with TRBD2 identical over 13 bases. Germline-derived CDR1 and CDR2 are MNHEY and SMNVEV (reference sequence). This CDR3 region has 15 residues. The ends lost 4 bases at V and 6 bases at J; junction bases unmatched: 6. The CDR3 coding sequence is TGTGCCAGCAGTTCACGGACTAGCGGGAGTTTCGAGCAGTACTTC. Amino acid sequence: CASSSRTSGSFEQYF.

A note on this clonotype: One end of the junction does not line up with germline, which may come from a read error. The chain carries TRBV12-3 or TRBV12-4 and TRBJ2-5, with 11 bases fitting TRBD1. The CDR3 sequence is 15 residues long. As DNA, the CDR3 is TGTGCCATCAGTCCGGGACAGGGGGTTTTAGAGACCCAGTACTTC. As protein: CAISPGQGVLETQYF.

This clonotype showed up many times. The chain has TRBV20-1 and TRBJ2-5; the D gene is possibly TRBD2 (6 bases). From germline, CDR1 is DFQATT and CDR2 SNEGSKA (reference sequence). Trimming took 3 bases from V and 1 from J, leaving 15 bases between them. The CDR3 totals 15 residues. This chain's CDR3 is CSASGGKNIQETQYF. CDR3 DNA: TGCAGTGCTAGTGGCGGGAAAAATATCCAAGAGACCCAGTACTTC.

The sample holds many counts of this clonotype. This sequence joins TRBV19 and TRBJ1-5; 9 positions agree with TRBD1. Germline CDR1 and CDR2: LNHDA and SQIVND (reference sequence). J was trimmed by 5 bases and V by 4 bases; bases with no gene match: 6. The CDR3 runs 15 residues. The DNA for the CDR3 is TGTGCCAGTAGTACCCCCCGACAGGGGGATCAGCCCCAGCATTTT. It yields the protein CASSTPRQGDQPQHF.

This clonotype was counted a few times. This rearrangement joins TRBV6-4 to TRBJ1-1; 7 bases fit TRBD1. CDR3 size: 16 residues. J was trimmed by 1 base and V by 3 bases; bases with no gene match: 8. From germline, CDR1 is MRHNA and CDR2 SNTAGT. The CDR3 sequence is CASSDRRQGPNTEAFF. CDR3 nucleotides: TGTGCCAGCAGTGATCGAAGACAGGGCCCGAACACTGAAGCTTTCTTT.

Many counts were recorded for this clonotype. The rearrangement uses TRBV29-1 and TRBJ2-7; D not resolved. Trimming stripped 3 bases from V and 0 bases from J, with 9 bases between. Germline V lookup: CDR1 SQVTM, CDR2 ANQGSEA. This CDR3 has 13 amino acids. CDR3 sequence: CSVDSPSSYEQYF. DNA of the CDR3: TGCAGCGTTGACTCCCCGAGCTCCTACGAGCAGTACTTC.

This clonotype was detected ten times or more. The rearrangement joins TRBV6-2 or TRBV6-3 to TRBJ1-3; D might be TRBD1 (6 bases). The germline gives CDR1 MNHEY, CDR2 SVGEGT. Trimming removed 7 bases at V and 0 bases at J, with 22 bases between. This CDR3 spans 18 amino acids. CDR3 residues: CASKPPPGQTNSGNTIYF. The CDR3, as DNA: TGTGCCAGCAAACCTCCTCCCGGACAGACCAACTCTGGAAACACCATATATTTT.

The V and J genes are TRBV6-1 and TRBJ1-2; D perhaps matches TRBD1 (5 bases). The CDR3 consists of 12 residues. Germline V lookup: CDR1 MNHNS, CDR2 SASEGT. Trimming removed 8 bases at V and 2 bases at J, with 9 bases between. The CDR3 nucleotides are TGTGCCAGCCAGCGGGGGAACTATGGCTACACCTTC. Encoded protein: CASQRGNYGYTF.